This entry describes one TCR beta chain. This sample is drawn from a study of blood T cell repertoires in COVID-19. Study-wide background: The United States, Italy and Spain were the sources of the acute and convalescent COVID-19 samples. T cells, B-cell-depleted T cells, or PBMCs provided the cDNA or gDNA that served as material.

CDR3 length: 13 residues. Germline CDR1 and CDR2: SEHNR and FQNEAQ (reference sequence). The trim removed 5 bases at V and 6 bases at J, leaving 6 bases unmatched. Authors' processing steps: Nucleated cell number was recorded as an estimate derived from reference gene primer amplification. The assay was immunoSEQ multiplex PCR, and TCRdb's table has in-frame clones only and misses some. For V, J and clone size, that table is used; D and trimming come from the DNA. The sample has about 210,000 clones; roughly four fifths are singletons. Sequenced: peripheral blood. This receptor was obtained from a woman aged 35 to 49 with active or convalescent COVID-19. The V and J genes are TRBV7-9 and TRBJ2-7; 8 nucleotides align to TRBD2. The CDR3, as DNA: TGTGCCAGCAGCCCCGACGCGGGGGGCGAGCAGTACTTC. Encoded protein: CASSPDAGGEQYF.